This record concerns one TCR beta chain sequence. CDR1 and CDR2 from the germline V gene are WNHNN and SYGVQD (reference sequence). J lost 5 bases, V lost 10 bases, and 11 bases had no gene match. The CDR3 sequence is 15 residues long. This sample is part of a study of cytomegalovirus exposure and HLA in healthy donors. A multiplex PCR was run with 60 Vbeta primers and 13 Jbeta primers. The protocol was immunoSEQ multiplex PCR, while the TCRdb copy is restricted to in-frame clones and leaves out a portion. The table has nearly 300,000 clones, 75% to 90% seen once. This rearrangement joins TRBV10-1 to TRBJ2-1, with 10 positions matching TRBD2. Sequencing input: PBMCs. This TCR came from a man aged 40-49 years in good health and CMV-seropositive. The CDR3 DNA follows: TGCGCCACCTCCGAAAGACTAGCGGGTAACAATGAGCAGTTCTTC. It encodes CATSERLAGNNEQFF.